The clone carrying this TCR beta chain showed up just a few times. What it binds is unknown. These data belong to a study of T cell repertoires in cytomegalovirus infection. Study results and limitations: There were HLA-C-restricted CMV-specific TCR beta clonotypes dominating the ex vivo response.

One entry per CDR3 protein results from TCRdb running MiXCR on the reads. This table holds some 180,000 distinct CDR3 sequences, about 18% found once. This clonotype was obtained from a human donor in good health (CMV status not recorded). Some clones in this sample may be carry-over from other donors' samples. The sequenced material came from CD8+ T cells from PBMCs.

CDR3 residues: CASSYPASYEQYF. In DNA, the CDR3 is TGTGCCAGCAGTTACCCAGCTTCCTACGAGCAGTACTTC. The V call is TRBV6-6, the J call TRBJ2-7; D remains unclear. Germline lookup yields CDR1 MNHNY and CDR2 SVGAGI (reference sequence). CDR3 length: 13 amino acids. Trimming took off 2 bases at V and 1 base at J, with 6 bases between the two ends.